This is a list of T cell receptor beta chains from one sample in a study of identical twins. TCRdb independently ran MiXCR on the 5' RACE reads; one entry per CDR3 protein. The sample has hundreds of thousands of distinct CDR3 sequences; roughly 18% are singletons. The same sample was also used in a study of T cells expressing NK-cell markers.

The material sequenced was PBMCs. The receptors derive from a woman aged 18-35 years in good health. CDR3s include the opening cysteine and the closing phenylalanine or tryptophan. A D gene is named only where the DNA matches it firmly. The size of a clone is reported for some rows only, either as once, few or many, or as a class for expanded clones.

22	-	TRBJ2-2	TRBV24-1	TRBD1	TGTGCCACCAGTGACCCCGGGACAGGGTTATATTTGTTGCGTCTGGGCACCGGGGAGCTGTTTTTT	CATSDPGTGLYLLRLGTGELFF
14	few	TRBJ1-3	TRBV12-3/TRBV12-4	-	TGTGCCAGCTCCCAGAGGAGGGCTGGAAACACCATATATTTT	CASSQRRAGNTIYF
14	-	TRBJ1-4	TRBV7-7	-	TGTGCTAGCAGCTTATACGAGAAAGGTGAAAAACTGTTTTTT	CASSLYEKGEKLFF
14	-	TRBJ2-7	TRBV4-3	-	TGCGCCAGCAGCCAAGGGCATGGGGTCTACGAGCAGTACTTC	CASSQGHGVYEQYF
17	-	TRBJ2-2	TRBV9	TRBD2	TGTGCCAGCAGCTCCAGACTAGCGGGAGGTAGCACCGGGGAGCTGTTTTTT	CASSSRLAGGSTGELFF
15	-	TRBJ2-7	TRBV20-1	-	TGCAGTGCTAGGGAGGGGGCGGGAGATCTTTACGAGCAGTACTTC	CSAREGAGDLYEQYF
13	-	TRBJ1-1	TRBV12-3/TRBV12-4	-	TGTGCCAGCAGTTCAAACGGCGGTACTGAAGCTTTCTTT	CASSSNGGTEAFF
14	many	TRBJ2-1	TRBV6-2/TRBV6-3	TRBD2	TGTGCCAGCAGCCGAACTAGCGGGGTCAATGAGCAGTTCTTC	CASSRTSGVNEQFF
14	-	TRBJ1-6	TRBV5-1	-	TGCGCCAGCAGCCCTGAGAGGGTTAGGACACCCCTCCACTTT	CASSPERVRTPLHF
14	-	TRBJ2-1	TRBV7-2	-	TGTGCCAGCAGCCGCGAGAGCTCCTACAATGAGCAGTTCTTC	CASSRESSYNEQFF
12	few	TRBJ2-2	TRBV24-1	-	TGTGCCACCAGTGATTTTCCCGGGGAGCTGTTTTTT	CATSDFPGELFF
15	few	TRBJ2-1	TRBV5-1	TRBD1	TGCGCCAGCGTAAAAGGGACAGGGGGGTACAATGAGCAGTTCTTC	CASVKGTGGYNEQFF
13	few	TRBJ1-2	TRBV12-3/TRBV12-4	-	TGTGCCAGCCTCACCTCCCTCGGCAGGGGCTACACCTTC	CASLTSLGRGYTF
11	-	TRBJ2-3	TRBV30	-	TGTGCCTGGGCTTTTAGCGACACGCAGTATTTT	CAWAFSDTQYF
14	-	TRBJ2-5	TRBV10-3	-	TGTGCCATCAAGGGTGGGACGAGCCAGGAGACCCAGTACTTC	CAIKGGTSQETQYF
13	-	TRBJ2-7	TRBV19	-	TGTGCCAGTAGTACGACGGGTACCTACGAGCAGTACTTC	CASSTTGTYEQYF
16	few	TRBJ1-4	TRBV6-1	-	TGTGCCAGCAGTAGGCAGGGTCATGAGTATCGTGAAAAACTGTTTTTT	CASSRQGHEYREKLFF
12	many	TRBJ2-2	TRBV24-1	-	TGTGCCACCAGTGGCTACACCGGGGAGCTGTTTTTT	CATSGYTGELFF
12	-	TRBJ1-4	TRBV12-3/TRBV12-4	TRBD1	TGTGCCAGCAGCTTTGACAGGGGAAAACTGTTTTTT	CASSFDRGKLFF
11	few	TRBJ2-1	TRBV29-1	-	TGCAGCGTTGTAATGGGTTCTGCGCAGTTCTTC	CSVVMGSAQFF
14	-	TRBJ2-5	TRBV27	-	TGTGCCAGCAGTTTAACGGCGGGGTCAGAGACCCAGTACTTC	CASSLTAGSETQYF
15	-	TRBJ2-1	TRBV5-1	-	TGCGCCAGCAGCTTAGATGGGGAATCCTACAATGAGCAGTTCTTC	CASSLDGESYNEQFF
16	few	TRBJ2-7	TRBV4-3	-	TGCGCCAGCAGCCAAGACCTCGGATCGGGAGACTACGAGCAGTACTTC	CASSQDLGSGDYEQYF
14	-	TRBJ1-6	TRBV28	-	TGTGCCAGCAGTTTCCCGAGAGACGAGGGTCGCCTCCACTTT	CASSFPRDEGRLHF
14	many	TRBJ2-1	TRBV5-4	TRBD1	TGTGCCAGCAGCTTGGTGGACAGGGGGAATGAGCAGTTCTTC	CASSLVDRGNEQFF
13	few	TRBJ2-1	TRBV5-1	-	TGCGCCAGCAGCTTTGGAGGGGCTGGCGAGCAGTTCTTC	CASSFGGAGEQFF